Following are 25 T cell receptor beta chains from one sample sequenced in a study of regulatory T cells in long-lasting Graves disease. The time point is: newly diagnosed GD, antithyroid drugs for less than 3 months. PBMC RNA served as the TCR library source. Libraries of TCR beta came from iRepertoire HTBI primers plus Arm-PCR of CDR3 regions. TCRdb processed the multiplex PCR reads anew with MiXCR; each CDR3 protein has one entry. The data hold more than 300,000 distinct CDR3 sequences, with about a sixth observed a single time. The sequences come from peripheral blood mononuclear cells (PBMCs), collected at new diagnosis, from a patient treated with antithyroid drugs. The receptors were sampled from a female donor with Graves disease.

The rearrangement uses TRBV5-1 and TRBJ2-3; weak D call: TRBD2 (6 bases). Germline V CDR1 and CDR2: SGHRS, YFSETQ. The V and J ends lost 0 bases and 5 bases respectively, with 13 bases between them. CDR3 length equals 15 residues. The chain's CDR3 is CASSLDGGGGDTQYF. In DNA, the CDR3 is TGCGCCAGCAGCTTGGACGGGGGAGGAGGAGATACGCAGTATTTT.

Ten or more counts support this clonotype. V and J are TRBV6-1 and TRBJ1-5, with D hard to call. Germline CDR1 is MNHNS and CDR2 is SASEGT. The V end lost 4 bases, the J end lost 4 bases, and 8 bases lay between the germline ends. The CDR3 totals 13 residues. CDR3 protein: CASSVTDNQPQHF. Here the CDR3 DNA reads TGTGCCAGCAGTGTGACGGATAATCAGCCCCAGCATTTT.

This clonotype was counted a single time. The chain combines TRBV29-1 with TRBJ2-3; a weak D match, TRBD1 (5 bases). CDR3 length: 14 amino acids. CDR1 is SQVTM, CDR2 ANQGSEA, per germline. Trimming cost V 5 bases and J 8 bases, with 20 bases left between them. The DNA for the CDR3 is TGCAGCGTTAGATGGCAGGGTATATTAGGTACGCAGTATTTT. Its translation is CSVRWQGILGTQYF.

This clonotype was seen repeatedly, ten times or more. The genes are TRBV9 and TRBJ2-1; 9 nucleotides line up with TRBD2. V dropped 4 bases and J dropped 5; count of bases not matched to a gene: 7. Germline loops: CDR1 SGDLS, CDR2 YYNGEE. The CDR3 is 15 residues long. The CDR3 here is CASSLIAGEHNEQFF. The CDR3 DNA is TGTGCCAGCAGCCTGATAGCGGGGGAACACAATGAGCAGTTCTTC. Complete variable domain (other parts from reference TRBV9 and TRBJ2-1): DSGVTQTPKHLITATGQRVTLRCSPRSGDLSVYWYQQSLDQGLQFLIQYYNGEERAKGNILERFSAQQFPDLHSELNLSSLELGDSALYFCASSLIAGEHNEQFFGPGTRLTVL.

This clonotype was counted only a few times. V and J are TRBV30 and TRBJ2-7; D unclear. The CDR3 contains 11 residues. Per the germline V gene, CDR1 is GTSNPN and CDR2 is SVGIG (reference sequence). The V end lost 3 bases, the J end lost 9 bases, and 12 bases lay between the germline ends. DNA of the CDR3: TGTGCCTGGAGCGAACAGATAGGGCAGTACTTC. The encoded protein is CAWSEQIGQYF.

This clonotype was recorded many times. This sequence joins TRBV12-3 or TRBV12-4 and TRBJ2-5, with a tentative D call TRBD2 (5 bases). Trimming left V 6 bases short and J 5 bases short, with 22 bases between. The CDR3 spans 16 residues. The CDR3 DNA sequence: TGTGCCAGCAGGCCGAATCGGAGGAGTGGAGGCGAGACCCAGTACTTC. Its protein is CASRPNRRSGGETQYF.

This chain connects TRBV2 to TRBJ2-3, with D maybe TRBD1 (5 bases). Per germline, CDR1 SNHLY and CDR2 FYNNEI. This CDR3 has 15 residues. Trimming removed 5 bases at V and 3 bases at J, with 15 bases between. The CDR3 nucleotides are TGTGCCAGCAGTACACCAGGGTTGGAGACAGATACGCAGTATTTT. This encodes CASSTPGLETDTQYF. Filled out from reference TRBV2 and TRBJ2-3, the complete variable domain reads EPEVTQTPSHQVTQMGQEVILRCVPISNHLYFYWYRQILGQKVEFLVSFYNNEISEKSEIFDDQFSVERPDGSNFTLKIRSTKLEDSAMYFCASSTPGLETDTQYFGPGTRLTVL.

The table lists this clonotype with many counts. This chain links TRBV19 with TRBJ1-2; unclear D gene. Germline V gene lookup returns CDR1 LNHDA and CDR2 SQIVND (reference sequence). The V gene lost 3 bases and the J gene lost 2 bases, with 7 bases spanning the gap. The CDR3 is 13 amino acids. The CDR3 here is CASSIGLNYGYTF. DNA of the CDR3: TGTGCCAGTAGTATCGGTCTAAACTATGGCTACACCTTC.

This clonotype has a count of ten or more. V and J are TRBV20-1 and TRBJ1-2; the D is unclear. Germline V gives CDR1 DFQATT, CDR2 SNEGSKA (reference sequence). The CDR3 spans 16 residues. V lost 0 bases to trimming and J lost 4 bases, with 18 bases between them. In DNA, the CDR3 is TGCAGTGCTAGAGATCGAAAAAGCCGGGGATCCTATGGCTACACCTTC. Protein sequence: CSARDRKSRGSYGYTF.

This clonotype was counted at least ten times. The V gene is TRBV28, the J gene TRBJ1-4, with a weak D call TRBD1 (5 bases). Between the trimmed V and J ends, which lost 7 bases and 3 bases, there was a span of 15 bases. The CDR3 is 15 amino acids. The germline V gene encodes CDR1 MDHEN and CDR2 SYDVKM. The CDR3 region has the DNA TGTGCCAGCAAGAGGCTGGGACGGGCTAATGAAAAACTGTTTTTT. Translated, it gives CASKRLGRANEKLFF.

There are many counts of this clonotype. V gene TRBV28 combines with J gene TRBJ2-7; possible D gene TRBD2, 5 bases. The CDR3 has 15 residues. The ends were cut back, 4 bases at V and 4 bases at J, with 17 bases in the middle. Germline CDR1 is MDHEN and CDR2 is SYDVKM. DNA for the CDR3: TGTGCCAGCAGTTCCCTATCGGACTGGCGGTACGAGCAGTACTTC. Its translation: CASSSLSDWRYEQYF.

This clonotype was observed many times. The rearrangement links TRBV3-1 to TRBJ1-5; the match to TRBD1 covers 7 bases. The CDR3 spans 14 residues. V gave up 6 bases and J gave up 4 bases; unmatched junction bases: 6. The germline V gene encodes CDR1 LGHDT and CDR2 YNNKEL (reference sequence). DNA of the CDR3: TGTGCCAGCAGAGACGGACAGGCGAATCAGCCCCAGCATTTT. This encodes CASRDGQANQPQHF.

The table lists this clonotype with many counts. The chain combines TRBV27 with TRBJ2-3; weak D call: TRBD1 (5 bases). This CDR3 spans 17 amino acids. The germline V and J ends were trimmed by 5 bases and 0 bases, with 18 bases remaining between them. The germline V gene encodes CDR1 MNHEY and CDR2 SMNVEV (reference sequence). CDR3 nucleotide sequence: TGTGCCAGCAGTGACAGCTACACCCTCACTAGCACAGATACGCAGTATTTT. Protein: CASSDSYTLTSTDTQYF.

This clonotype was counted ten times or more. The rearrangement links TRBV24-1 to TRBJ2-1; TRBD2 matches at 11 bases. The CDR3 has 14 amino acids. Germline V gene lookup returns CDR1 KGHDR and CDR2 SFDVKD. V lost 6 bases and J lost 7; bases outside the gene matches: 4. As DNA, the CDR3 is TGTGCCACCAGTTTAGCGGGAGGGAATAATGAGCAGTTCTTC. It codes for CATSLAGGNNEQFF.

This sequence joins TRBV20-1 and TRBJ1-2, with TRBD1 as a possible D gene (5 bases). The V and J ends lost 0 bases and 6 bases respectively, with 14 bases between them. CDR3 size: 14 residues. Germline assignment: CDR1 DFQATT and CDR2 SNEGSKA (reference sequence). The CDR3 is CSARDLGRGDGYTF. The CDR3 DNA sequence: TGCAGTGCTAGAGATTTAGGAAGGGGTGATGGCTACACCTTC.

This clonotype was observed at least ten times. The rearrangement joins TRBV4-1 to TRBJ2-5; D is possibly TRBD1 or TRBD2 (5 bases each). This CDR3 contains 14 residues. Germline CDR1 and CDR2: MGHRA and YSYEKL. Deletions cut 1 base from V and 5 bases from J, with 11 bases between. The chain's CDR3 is CASSQVRDVETQYF. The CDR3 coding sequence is TGCGCCAGCAGCCAAGTGAGGGACGTGGAGACCCAGTACTTC.

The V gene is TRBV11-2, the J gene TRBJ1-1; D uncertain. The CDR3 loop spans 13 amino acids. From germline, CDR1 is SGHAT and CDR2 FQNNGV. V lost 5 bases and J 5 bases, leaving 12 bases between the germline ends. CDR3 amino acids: CASSRERQTEAFF. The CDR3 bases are TGTGCCAGCAGCCGGGAGCGTCAAACTGAAGCTTTCTTT.

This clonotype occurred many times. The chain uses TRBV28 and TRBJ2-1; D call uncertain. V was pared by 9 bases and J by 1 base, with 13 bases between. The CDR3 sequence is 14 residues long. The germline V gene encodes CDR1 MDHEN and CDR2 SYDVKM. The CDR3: CASLAGGSYNEQFF. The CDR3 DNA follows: TGTGCCAGTCTCGCTGGTGGGTCCTACAATGAGCAGTTCTTC.

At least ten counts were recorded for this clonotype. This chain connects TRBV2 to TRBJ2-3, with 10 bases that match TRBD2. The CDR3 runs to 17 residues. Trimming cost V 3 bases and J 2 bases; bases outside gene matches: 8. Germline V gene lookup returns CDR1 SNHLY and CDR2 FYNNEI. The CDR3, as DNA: TGTGCCAGCAGTGATCTCCGGACTAGCGGTTCCACAGATACGCAGTATTTT. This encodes CASSDLRTSGSTDTQYF.

Written as DNA, the CDR3 is TGTGCCAGCAGCAGGGGGCAGATAGGAGAGCAGTACTTC. Residues: CASSRGQIGEQYF. The J gene is TRBJ2-7, the V gene TRBV9; the match to TRBD1 covers 7 bases. CDR1 and CDR2 (germline): SGDLS, YYNGEE. Trimming removed 4 bases from V and 7 bases from J; junction bases left unmatched: 8. This CDR3 is built from 13 residues.

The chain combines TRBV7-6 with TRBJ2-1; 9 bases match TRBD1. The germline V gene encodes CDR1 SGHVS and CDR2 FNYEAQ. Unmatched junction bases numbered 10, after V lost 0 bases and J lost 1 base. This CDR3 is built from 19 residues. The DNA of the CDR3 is TGTGCCAGCAGCTTAGCCCAGTTACAGGGGGCCTTATCCTACAATGAGCAGTTCTTC. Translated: CASSLAQLQGALSYNEQFF.

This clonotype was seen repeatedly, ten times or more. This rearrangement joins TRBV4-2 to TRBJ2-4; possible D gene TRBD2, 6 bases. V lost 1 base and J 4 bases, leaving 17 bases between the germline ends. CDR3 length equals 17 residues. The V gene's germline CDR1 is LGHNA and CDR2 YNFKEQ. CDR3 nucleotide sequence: TGTGCCAGCAGCCAAGCGATCGGAGGGCCTGCTAAAAACATTCAGTACTTC. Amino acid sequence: CASSQAIGGPAKNIQYF.

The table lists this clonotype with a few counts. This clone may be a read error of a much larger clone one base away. CDR3 coding DNA: TGCAGCGTTGTCAAACTAGCGGGAAGGGATGAGCAGTACTTC. Protein product: CSVVKLAGRDEQYF. The chain combines TRBV29-1 with TRBJ2-7; 10 nucleotides match TRBD2. Germline CDR1 SQVTM, CDR2 ANQGSEA. This CDR3 contains 14 residues. V trimming: 4 bases; J trimming: 7 bases; junction bases outside the gene matches: 10.

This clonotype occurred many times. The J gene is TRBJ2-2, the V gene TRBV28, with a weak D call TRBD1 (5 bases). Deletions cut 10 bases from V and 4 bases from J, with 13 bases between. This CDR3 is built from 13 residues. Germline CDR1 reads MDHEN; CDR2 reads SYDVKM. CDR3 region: CATVDSATGELFF. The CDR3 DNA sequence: TGTGCCACCGTAGACAGCGCCACCGGGGAGCTGTTTTTT. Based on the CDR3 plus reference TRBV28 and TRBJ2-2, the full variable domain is DVKVTQSSRYLVKRTGEKVFLECVQDMDHENMFWYRQDPGLGLRLIYFSYDVKMKEKGDIPEGYSVSREKKERFSLILESASTNQTSMYLCATVDSATGELFFGEGSRLTVL.

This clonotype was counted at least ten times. This CDR3 reads CASSLGPGPYYGYTF. CDR3 DNA sequence: TGCGCCAGCAGCTTGGGGCCCGGCCCCTACTATGGCTACACCTTC. This rearrangement joins TRBV5-1 to TRBJ1-2; no clear D gene. V was trimmed by 0 bases and J by 3 bases, leaving 12 bases between them. The germline V gene has CDR1 SGHRS and CDR2 YFSETQ. The CDR3 is made up of 15 amino acids.